This T cell receptor (beta chain) originates from a study of identical twins. As for this clonotype: Its target is unknown.

Trimming removed 6 bases at V and 4 bases at J, with 15 bases between. This CDR3 has 14 residues. Per the germline V gene, CDR1 is SNHLY and CDR2 is FYNNEI. TCRdb reprocessed the 5' RACE reads via MiXCR and lists one record per CDR3 protein. This table holds about 1.7 million distinct CDR3 sequences, about 32% found once. General observations from the study: For out-of-frame beta sequences, excess twin sharing was weaker. Possibly, invariant MAIT and iNKT cells partly confounded zero-insertion analyses. Conclusions leaned on cross-sectional statistical analysis and did not track the same donors over time. Within cord blood, abundant beta clonotypes carried fewer insertions, but memory repertoires showed no such trend.

The specimen was cord blood. The gene calls are TRBV2 and TRBJ1-1, with unresolved D. This clonotype originated in a newborn girl in good health. CDR3 in amino acids: CASRSGVRGTEAFF. The CDR3 DNA reads as TGTGCCAGCAGATCGGGAGTCCGGGGCACTGAAGCTTTCTTT.